Listed below are T cell receptor beta chains from one sample, sequenced in a study of shared clonotypes between healthy human individuals. Generated by immunoSEQ multiplex PCR, the TCRdb table keeps only in-frame clones and is missing some. The table lists 2 million to 2.5 million clones, 90% to 95% of them singletons. Sequencing was done on a sample of naive CD4+ T cells from PBMCs. These receptors came from a young man in good health. Some clones in this sample may be carry-over from other donors' samples. Both conserved end residues are part of each CDR3. The D gene is left open where the match is weak. Clone size, where shown, is once, few, many, or a class for clones that have expanded.

TRBV30	NA	NA	TRBJ2-1	TGTGCCTGGACACCCCAAGACCAATACAATGAGCAGTTCTTC	CAWTPQDQYNEQFF
TRBV28	NA	TRBD2	TRBJ2-7	TGTGCCAGCAGTCCGCTAACTAGCGCCGTCTACGAGCAGTACTTC	CASSPLTSAVYEQYF
TRBV6-5	NA	NA	TRBJ1-4	TGTGCCAGCAGCCAGGACAGAATAACTAATGAAAAACTGTTTTTT	CASSQDRITNEKLFF
TRBV13	NA	TRBD2	TRBJ2-1	TGTGCCAGCAGCTTTTTCCTAGCGGGAGACTCCGGGGATGAGCAGTTCTTC	CASSFFLAGDSGDEQFF
TRBV5-8	NA	NA	TRBJ2-7	TGTGCCAGCAGCTATGCCCGGGGGGAGCAGTACTTC	CASSYARGEQYF
TRBV11-3	NA	NA	TRBJ2-5	TGTGCCAGCAGCTTAGATCGCGTCAGACAAGAGACCCAGTACTTC	CASSLDRVRQETQYF
TRBV5-1	NA	TRBD2	TRBJ2-7	TGCGCCAGCAGCAACCGACTAGCGGGAGAAGAGCAGTACTTC	CASSNRLAGEEQYF
TRBV7-7	NA	TRBD2	TRBJ2-5	TGTGCCAGCAGCTCCCGGGGGGGGGATGTGGAGACCCAGTACTTC	CASSSRGGDVETQYF
TRBV7-9	NA	NA	TRBJ2-5	TGTGCCAGCAGCTTTGAACTACTAAGGGGGGAGACCCAGTACTTC	CASSFELLRGETQYF
TRBV5-1	NA	NA	TRBJ2-5	TGCGCCAGCAGCCTGGGACCGGCGGGTTACCAAGAGACCCAGTACTTC	CASSLGPAGYQETQYF
TRBV28	NA	NA	TRBJ2-7	TGTGGAAGCAGACGCCGTAGCTCCTACGAGCAGTACTTC	CGSRRRSSYEQYF
TRBV4-2	once	NA	TRBJ2-7	TGTGCCAGCAGCCAAGCGGGACACACCTTGGCAGGGCAGTACTTC	CASSQAGHTLAGQYF
TRBV19	NA	NA	TRBJ1-1	TGTGCCAGTAGTATTTTACAGGGACGGGGCACTGAAGCTTTCTTT	CASSILQGRGTEAFF
TRBV27	NA	TRBD2	TRBJ2-6	TGTGCCAGCAGTTCGGGGGGGGCTGGGGCCAACGTCCTGACTTTC	CASSSGGAGANVLTF
TRBV6-1	NA	NA	TRBJ2-1	TGTGCCAGCGCTCGACCCGGGCCGGGGCAGTTCTTC	CASARPGPGQFF
TRBV18	NA	NA	TRBJ1-2	TGTGCCAGCTCACCAGCAAAGAACTATGGCTACACCTTC	CASSPAKNYGYTF
TRBV7-9	NA	TRBD2	TRBJ2-1	TGTGCCAGCAGCTTATACTTTCGAGCGGGAGGCTGGTCCAATGAGCAGTTCTTC	CASSLYFRAGGWSNEQFF
TRBV6-1	NA	TRBD1	TRBJ2-3	TGTGCCAGCAGCTCTAGGGACAGCGGCGATACGCAGTATTTT	CASSSRDSGDTQYF
TRBV11-2	NA	NA	TRBJ1-5	TGTGCCAGCAGCCCATTTTTAAGTGGGCCCCAGCATTTT	CASSPFLSGPQHF
TRBV6-1	few	TRBD1	TRBJ1-1	TGTGCCAGCAGCCCCAGGGGGCAGAACACTGAAGCTTTCTTT	CASSPRGQNTEAFF
TRBV5-4	NA	TRBD1	TRBJ1-1	TGTGCCAGCAGCCAGGGGGTGTCATACGGGCTGAACACTGAAGCTTTCTTT	CASSQGVSYGLNTEAFF
TRBV19	NA	TRBD2	TRBJ2-7	TGTGCCAGTAGTGGAGCCCGGACTAGCATAAACTACGAGCAGTACTTC	CASSGARTSINYEQYF